The 20 T cell receptor beta chains below were found in one sample sequenced in a study of T cell responses to AZD1222 COVID-19 vaccine. TCRdb keeps only in-frame clones here, not all; method: immunoSEQ multiplex PCR. The sample records 150,000 to 200,000 clones, 90% to 95% being singletons. Source: peripheral blood, taken 28 days after the second AZD1222 dose. Receptors originate from an adult who received the AZD1222 COVID-19 vaccine.

J is TRBJ2-6 and V is TRBV7-9; no reliable D call. The V and J ends lost 8 bases and 1 base respectively, with 9 bases between them. The V gene's germline CDR1 is SEHNR and CDR2 FQNEAQ (reference sequence). There are 14 residues in the CDR3. CDR3 bases: TGTGCCAGCTCGAGAGGATCTGGGGCCAACGTCCTGACTTTC. Translated: CASSRGSGANVLTF.

The gene calls are TRBV6-1 and TRBJ2-7, with TRBD1 identical over 9 bases. Germline CDR1 MNHNS, CDR2 SASEGT. V lost 3 bases and J lost 7; bases outside the gene matches: 10. The CDR3 spans 15 residues. The CDR3 coding sequence is TGTGCCAGCAGTGACACTTGGACAGGGGCTTATGAGCAGTACTTC. It encodes CASSDTWTGAYEQYF.

V and J are TRBV6-2 or TRBV6-3 and TRBJ1-5; D is ambiguous. The V end lost 0 bases, the J end lost 0 bases, and 9 bases lay between the germline ends. This CDR3 comprises 16 residues. Germline values: CDR1 MNHEY, CDR2 SVGEGT. CDR3: CASSYSGPYSNQPQHF. CDR3 DNA: TGTGCCAGCAGTTACTCCGGACCTTATAGCAATCAGCCCCAGCATTTT.

This sequence joins TRBV4-1 and TRBJ1-2, with 10 bases that match TRBD1. The V segment lost 4 bases and the J segment 0 bases; nucleotides outside the gene matches: 11. This CDR3 is built from 18 residues. CDR1 MGHRA and CDR2 YSYEKL come from the germline V gene. CDR3: CASSLLRTGGQANYGYTF. The DNA for the CDR3 is TGCGCCAGCAGCCTTCTCCGGACAGGGGGTCAAGCTAACTATGGCTACACCTTC.

This clone was seen only once. The genes are TRBV28 and TRBJ2-1, with D hard to call. From germline, CDR1 is MDHEN and CDR2 SYDVKM. The CDR3 has 16 residues. Trimming stripped 6 bases from V and 0 bases from J, with 15 bases between. CDR3 sequence reads: CASSRMAPSSYNEQFF. CDR3 coding DNA: TGTGCCAGCAGCCGGATGGCTCCTAGCTCCTACAATGAGCAGTTCTTC.

This chain joins TRBV9 and TRBJ2-2; D unclear. With 9 bases removed from V and 6 bases from J, the gap between germline ends came to 15 bases. The CDR3 extends over 13 amino acids. Germline-derived CDR1 and CDR2 are SGDLS and YYNGEE. The CDR3 here is CATDRGGSGELFF. CDR3 in DNA: TGTGCCACCGACCGAGGTGGATCCGGGGAGCTGTTTTTT.

The rearrangement uses TRBV7-9 and TRBJ1-1, with D possibly matching TRBD1 (5 bases). The CDR3 extends over 12 amino acids. The V and J ends lost 8 bases and 2 bases respectively, with 9 bases between them. Germline CDR1 is SEHNR and CDR2 is FQNEAQ (reference sequence). CDR3 protein: CASLGPNTEAFF. CDR3 DNA sequence: TGTGCCAGCCTGGGGCCCAACACTGAAGCTTTCTTT.

The sample holds many counts of this clone. V usage is TRBV4-1 and J usage is TRBJ2-1, with a tentative D call TRBD2 (6 bases). The germline V gene has CDR1 MGHRA and CDR2 YSYEKL. Deletions cut 4 bases from V and 7 bases from J, with 14 bases between. The CDR3 length is 14 residues. The CDR3 DNA reads TGCGCCAGCAGCCCCCCGGGAGCGAGGAATGAGCAGTTCTTC. It encodes CASSPPGARNEQFF.

V usage is TRBV19 and J usage is TRBJ1-2, with 8 bases identical to TRBD1. CDR1 LNHDA and CDR2 SQIVND come from the germline V gene (reference sequence). V lost 6 bases, J lost 3 bases, and 6 bases stayed unmatched. The length of the CDR3 is 14 residues. DNA for the CDR3: TGTGCCAGTAGCCCGGGGACAGGTGACTATGGCTACACCTTC. This encodes CASSPGTGDYGYTF. The full variable domain, completed using reference TRBV19 and TRBJ1-2, is DGGITQSPKYLFRKEGQNVTLSCEQNLNHDAMYWYRQDPGQGLRLIYYSQIVNDFQKGDIAEGYSVSREKKESFPLTVTSAQKNPTAFYLCASSPGTGDYGYTFGSGTRLTVV.

V gene TRBV7-9 combines with J gene TRBJ1-2; D remains ambiguous. CDR1 is SEHNR, CDR2 FQNEAQ, per germline (reference sequence). CDR3 length equals 14 residues. The V end was cut by 0 bases, the J end by 3 bases, with 8 bases between. The CDR3 is CASSLAIGDYGYTF. The CDR3 nucleotides read TGTGCCAGCAGCTTAGCCATCGGTGACTATGGCTACACCTTC.

The table lists this clone with a count of one. V gene TRBV9 combines with J gene TRBJ2-7, with 10 positions matching TRBD1. CDR3 size: 14 residues. The germline V gene has CDR1 SGDLS and CDR2 YYNGEE. The trim removed 2 bases at V and 13 bases at J, leaving 12 bases unmatched. CDR3 DNA: TGTGCCAGCAGCGTGGGGGACAGGGGCGATCGTCAATACTTC. As protein: CASSVGDRGDRQYF.

V usage is TRBV6-1 and J usage is TRBJ2-3; 12 nucleotides align to TRBD2. The CDR3 is 18 amino acids. Germline V lookup: CDR1 MNHNS, CDR2 SASEGT. V shed 1 base, J shed 6 bases, and the junction held 11 bases outside the gene matches. In nucleotides, the CDR3 is TGTGCCAGCAGTGAAGTTTGGGGACTAGCGGGCCTACCGGATACGCAGTATTTT. Residues: CASSEVWGLAGLPDTQYF.

V usage is TRBV6-5 and J usage is TRBJ2-1; 11 nucleotides match TRBD2. V was clipped by 6 bases and J by 6 bases; unmatched bases: 7. This CDR3 region has 15 residues. Germline assignment: CDR1 MNHEY and CDR2 SVGAGI. For the CDR3, the DNA is TGTGCCAGCAGCCTACTAGCGGGAGTCGGCAATGAGCAGTTCTTC. Protein: CASSLLAGVGNEQFF.

The rearrangement uses TRBV7-8 and TRBJ2-7; a weak D match, TRBD2 (6 bases). The V gene's germline CDR1 is SGHVS and CDR2 FQNEAQ. Trimming cost V 5 bases and J 2 bases, with 19 bases left between them. The CDR3 extends over 16 amino acids. The chain's CDR3 is CASSPFSGAATYEQYF. CDR3 coding DNA: TGTGCCAGCAGCCCTTTTTCGGGAGCAGCAACCTACGAGCAGTACTTC.

This sequence joins TRBV7-8 and TRBJ2-1; D tentatively fits TRBD1 or TRBD2 (7 bases each). The CDR3 covers 16 residues. Trimming pared 5 bases from V and 5 bases from J, leaving 19 bases between. Per germline, CDR1 SGHVS and CDR2 FQNEAQ. CDR3 in amino acids: CASSRRLAQGDNEQFF. For the CDR3, the DNA is TGTGCCAGCAGCCGAAGACTAGCCCAGGGGGACAATGAGCAGTTCTTC.

The CDR3 spells CASSLGGATQETQYF. For the CDR3, the DNA is TGTGCCAGCAGCTTAGGGGGGGCCACCCAAGAGACCCAGTACTTC. The chain combines TRBV11-2 with TRBJ2-5, with D tentatively TRBD1 or TRBD2 (6 bases each). Germline CDR1 reads SGHAT; CDR2 reads FQNNGV. The CDR3 is 15 residues long. Trimming removed 1 base from V and 1 base from J, with 10 bases in between.

The chain employs TRBV6-1 and TRBJ2-3; TRBD2 agrees at 7 bases. Trimming removed 3 bases from V and 0 bases from J; junction bases left unmatched: 12. From germline, CDR1 is MNHNS and CDR2 SASEGT. The length of the CDR3 is 18 residues. CDR3 loop: CASSDRAWGGSSTDTQYF. In DNA, the CDR3 is TGTGCCAGCAGTGATCGGGCCTGGGGGGGATCGAGCACAGATACGCAGTATTTT.

The chain is built from TRBV5-1 and TRBJ1-1; D is undetermined. Germline assignment: CDR1 SGHRS and CDR2 YFSETQ. CDR3 size: 12 residues. The V gene lost 0 bases and the J gene lost 11 bases, with 11 bases spanning the gap. In DNA form, the CDR3 reads TGCGCCAGCAGCTTGGTAGGCCCGGGGGCTTTCTTT. This gives the protein CASSLVGPGAFF.

Notes on this clone: The same CDR3 arises from other DNA sequences in this sample as well. CDR3 nucleotides: TGTGCCAGCTCGCCGCAGGGGGCGAACTATGGCTACACCTTC. Protein: CASSPQGANYGYTF. The J gene is TRBJ1-2, the V gene TRBV18; TRBD1 matches 8 bases. Germline V lookup: CDR1 KGHSH, CDR2 LQKENI. This CDR3 region has 14 residues. The V and J ends lost 6 bases and 2 bases, in that order; junction bases with no gene match: 5.

The rearrangement links TRBV7-2 to TRBJ1-1, with 7 positions matching TRBD1. The J segment lost 4 bases and the V segment lost 5 bases, leaving 7 bases of the junction unmatched. Germline values: CDR1 SGHTA, CDR2 FQGNSA. This CDR3 region has 14 residues. In nucleotides, the CDR3 is TGTGCCAGCAGCCGCGACAGGGTAGGCACTGAAGCTTTCTTT. Translated: CASSRDRVGTEAFF.